These 30 T cell receptor beta chains share one sample of origin, sequenced in a study of PD-1 and CTLA-4 blockade in melanoma. Produced via immunoSEQ multiplex PCR; TCRdb's table is partial and in-frame only. Of around 21,000 clones listed, around 88% were seen once; the top ten hold about 7.2%. The sequencing used CD8+ T cells from peripheral blood, collected before anti-PD-1 treatment. Source of these receptors: a human donor with melanoma.

The genes are TRBV5-1 and TRBJ1-1; 8 bases are shared with TRBD1. The trim removed 4 bases at V and 4 bases at J, leaving 9 bases unmatched. The CDR3 is 15 amino acids. The germline CDR1 and CDR2 sequences are SGHRS and YFSETQ. The CDR3 region is CASSQTGGSATEAFF. In DNA, the CDR3 is TGCGCCAGCAGCCAAACAGGGGGATCGGCCACTGAAGCTTTCTTT.

The chain has TRBV28 and TRBJ1-2; TRBD1 aligns across 9 bases. Per the germline V gene, CDR1 is MDHEN and CDR2 is SYDVKM. Trimming took 6 bases from V and 8 from J; bases not matched to a gene: 13. CDR3 length: 15 amino acids. The CDR3 region is CASSFTGTGIEGYTF. CDR3 nucleotides: TGTGCCAGCAGCTTTACCGGGACAGGGATTGAGGGCTACACCTTC.

V gene TRBV9 combines with J gene TRBJ2-2; 12 positions agree with TRBD1. V shed 3 bases, J shed 8 bases, and the junction held 11 bases outside the gene matches. The CDR3 runs 17 residues. From germline, CDR1 is SGDLS and CDR2 YYNGEE. The CDR3 loop is CASSALPGQGAKGELFF. The CDR3 nucleotides read TGTGCCAGCAGCGCACTGCCGGGACAGGGGGCCAAAGGGGAGCTGTTTTTT.

V is TRBV11-2 and J is TRBJ2-7; TRBD1 is a possible D gene (6 bases). The ends were cut back, 4 bases at V and 3 bases at J, with 10 bases in the middle. CDR3 size: 13 residues. The germline gives CDR1 SGHAT, CDR2 FQNNGV. CDR3 in DNA: TGTGCCAGCAGCTGGGGGCAGGACTACGAGCAGTACTTC. Translating gives CASSWGQDYEQYF.

This rearrangement joins TRBV13 to TRBJ2-1, with 7 nucleotides matching TRBD2. The CDR3 consists of 16 residues. The trim removed 0 bases at V and 5 bases at J, leaving 7 bases unmatched. Looked up from germline, CDR1 is PRHDT and CDR2 is FYEKMQ (reference sequence). The CDR3 protein is CASSLGPRGVDNEQFF. In DNA form, the CDR3 reads TGTGCCAGCAGCTTAGGGCCACGGGGGGTCGACAATGAGCAGTTCTTC.

Only a few counts were recorded for this clone. V and J are TRBV6-5 and TRBJ1-1; D is uncertain. Germline lookup yields CDR1 MNHEY and CDR2 SVGAGI. The CDR3 is made up of 15 amino acids. V dropped 2 bases and J dropped 1 base, with 11 bases sitting between them. The CDR3 DNA is TGTGCCAGCAGTTACGGGGTAGGGTGGAACACTGAAGCTTTCTTT. Protein: CASSYGVGWNTEAFF.

The rearrangement links TRBV27 to TRBJ1-6; a possible D gene is TRBD1 (6 bases). From germline, CDR1 is MNHEY and CDR2 SMNVEV (reference sequence). The CDR3 is made up of 17 amino acids. V gave up 4 bases and J gave up 9 bases, with 22 bases separating them. This CDR3 is CASSSPGGGGIGSPLHF. The DNA for the CDR3 is TGTGCCAGCAGTTCACCTGGAGGAGGGGGGATAGGTTCACCCCTCCACTTT.

This rearrangement joins TRBV6-5 to TRBJ1-2; no clear D gene. CDR3 length: 14 amino acids. Per germline, CDR1 MNHEY and CDR2 SVGAGI. Trimming pared 2 bases from V and 0 bases from J, leaving 7 bases between. This CDR3 is CASSYDTTNYGYTF. The CDR3 nucleotides read TGTGCCAGCAGTTACGACACAACTAACTATGGCTACACCTTC.

The chain combines TRBV29-1 with TRBJ1-3; 7 bases fit TRBD1. With V trimmed by 0 bases and J by 2 bases, 7 bases remained unmatched. Germline loops: CDR1 SQVTM, CDR2 ANQGSEA. The length of the CDR3 is 16 residues. CDR3 amino acids: CSVEDLKGAPGNTIYF. CDR3 in DNA: TGCAGCGTTGAAGATCTAAAGGGGGCGCCTGGAAACACCATATATTTT.

This chain links TRBV7-9 with TRBJ1-1; D unresolved. The CDR3 covers 14 residues. Trimming stripped 3 bases from V and 1 base from J, with 9 bases between. CDR1 and CDR2 (germline): SEHNR, FQNEAQ (reference sequence). CDR3 DNA sequence: TGTGCCAGCAGCTTGTTGCGAGAGAACACTGAAGCTTTCTTT. It specifies CASSLLRENTEAFF.

The chain joins TRBV7-6 to TRBJ1-1; weak D call: TRBD1 (5 bases). Trimming removed 1 base at V and 3 bases at J, with 12 bases between. This CDR3 spans 15 amino acids. The germline V gene has CDR1 SGHVS and CDR2 FNYEAQ. The CDR3 region is CASSLGRQGHTEAFF. The CDR3 DNA reads as TGTGCCAGCAGCTTAGGGCGGCAGGGCCACACTGAAGCTTTCTTT. Combining the CDR3 with reference TRBV7-6 and TRBJ1-1 gives the whole variable domain GAGVSQSPRYKVTKRGQDVALRCDPISGHVSLYWYRQALGQGPEFLTYFNYEAQQDKSGLPNDRFSAERPEGSISTLTIQRTEQRDSAMYRCASSLGRQGHTEAFFGQGTRLTVV.

This clone was detected only once. The chain employs TRBV5-4 and TRBJ2-7, with TRBD2 matching over 12 bases. This CDR3 comprises 19 residues. Looked up from germline, CDR1 is SGHNT and CDR2 is YYREEE (reference sequence). The ends lost 0 bases at V and 4 bases at J; junction bases unmatched: 14. CDR3 in amino acids: CASSLGPSGGAWESYEQYF. The CDR3 bases are TGTGCCAGCAGCTTGGGACCTAGCGGGGGGGCCTGGGAATCTTACGAGCAGTACTTC.

The rearrangement uses TRBV2 and TRBJ1-1; tentative D call: TRBD1 (5 bases). Per germline, CDR1 SNHLY and CDR2 FYNNEI. The V gene lost 6 bases and the J gene lost 0 bases, with 8 bases spanning the gap. The CDR3 contains 13 residues. In nucleotides, the CDR3 is TGTGCCAGCAGGGGGCCAATGAACACTGAAGCTTTCTTT. Amino acids: CASRGPMNTEAFF.

The chain couples TRBV23-1 to TRBJ2-2; D remains ambiguous. The J call may be incorrect, as the DNA end agrees better with TRBJ1-3. TRBV23-1 is an open reading frame whose function is uncertain. This CDR3 is 14 amino acids long. The CDR3 sequence: CASSPDVSGNTIYF. CDR3 bases: TGCGCCAGCAGCCCGGATGTTTCTGGAAACACCATATATTTT.

This rearrangement joins TRBV15 to TRBJ1-1; D is possibly TRBD1 (6 bases). The V gene lost 3 bases and the J gene lost 2 bases, with 22 bases spanning the gap. The CDR3 extends over 18 amino acids. Germline lookup yields CDR1 LNHNV and CDR2 YYDKDF (reference sequence). The CDR3 loop reads CATSSWGTTLKGNTEAFF. The DNA of the CDR3 is TGTGCCACCAGCAGTTGGGGGACAACCCTCAAGGGAAACACTGAAGCTTTCTTT.

In this sample, this clone turned up once. V gene TRBV29-1 combines with J gene TRBJ2-7; the D gene is possibly TRBD1 (5 bases). Deletions cut 5 bases from V and 6 bases from J, with 11 bases between. The CDR3 is 11 amino acids. Per the germline V gene, CDR1 is SQVTM and CDR2 is ANQGSEA. The CDR3 here is CSVTTGAEQYF. CDR3 bases: TGCAGCGTTACAACTGGGGCCGAGCAGTACTTC.

The gene calls are TRBV6-5 and TRBJ2-7, with D perhaps TRBD1 (6 bases). Germline values: CDR1 MNHEY, CDR2 SVGAGI. The CDR3 sequence is 13 residues long. Trimming took 7 bases from V and 1 from J, leaving 11 bases between them. The CDR3 is CASNQQGSYEQYF. CDR3 in DNA: TGTGCCAGCAATCAACAGGGTTCCTACGAGCAGTACTTC.

The chain combines TRBV29-1 with TRBJ2-5, with D tentatively TRBD1 or TRBD2 (5 bases each). V lost 2 bases and J lost 1, with 11 bases in between. Per the germline V gene, CDR1 is SQVTM and CDR2 is ANQGSEA. The CDR3 runs 14 residues. The DNA of the CDR3 is TGCAGCGTTGAATCAAAGAGGGGCCAAGAGACCCAGTACTTC. Translating it yields CSVESKRGQETQYF.

The chain joins TRBV28 to TRBJ2-1; 7 bases are a match to TRBD2. In germline, CDR1 is MDHEN, CDR2 SYDVKM. V lost 5 bases to trimming and J lost 0 bases; unmatched junction nucleotides: 10. This CDR3 is built from 17 residues. The CDR3 reads CASSPPGEGRSYNEQFF. CDR3 in DNA: TGTGCCAGCAGTCCCCCCGGGGAGGGCCGCTCCTACAATGAGCAGTTCTTC.

The V gene is TRBV5-5, the J gene TRBJ1-1, with a tentative D call TRBD1 (6 bases). From germline, CDR1 is SGHKS and CDR2 YYEKEE (reference sequence). The V and J ends lost 2 bases and 1 base respectively, with 9 bases between them. The CDR3 runs to 14 residues. The CDR3, as DNA: TGTGCCAGCAGCTTAGGACAGAGGAACACTGAAGCTTTCTTT. This encodes CASSLGQRNTEAFF.

V and J are TRBV28 and TRBJ2-7, with D perhaps TRBD1 (6 bases). Per the germline V gene, CDR1 is MDHEN and CDR2 is SYDVKM. V lost 6 bases to trimming and J lost 2 bases, with 11 bases between them. The CDR3 consists of 13 residues. The CDR3 DNA reads as TGTGCCAGCAGAGCTACAGGGACCTACGAGCAGTACTTC. It yields the protein CASRATGTYEQYF.

J is TRBJ2-2 and V is TRBV7-9, with D maybe TRBD1 (5 bases). V was shortened by 8 bases and J by 7 bases, with 20 bases between the two germline ends. The CDR3 is 15 residues long. CDR1 and CDR2 from the germline V gene are SEHNR and FQNEAQ (reference sequence). CDR3 DNA: TGTGCCAGCTCCCAAGGGCAGGGAATAAACGGGGAGCTGTTTTTT. Encoded protein: CASSQGQGINGELFF.

The chain couples TRBV10-2 to TRBJ2-7; no clear D gene. CDR1 is WSHSY and CDR2 is SAAADI in the germline V gene. The CDR3 sequence is 13 residues long. V was shortened by 0 bases and J by 2 bases, with 5 bases between the two germline ends. The CDR3 region has the DNA TGCGCCAGCAGTGAGTCCTCCCCCTACGAGCAGTACTTC. The encoded protein is CASSESSPYEQYF.

This chain uses TRBV30 with TRBJ2-7; TRBD1 or TRBD2 may be the D gene (6 bases each). The length of the CDR3 is 14 residues. V was clipped by 5 bases and J by 2 bases, with 16 bases between them. In germline, CDR1 is GTSNPN, CDR2 SVGIG (reference sequence). In DNA form, the CDR3 reads TGTGCCTGGGAACAGGGAGGTCCGGCCTACGAGCAGTACTTC. Translation gives CAWEQGGPAYEQYF.

The chain links TRBV5-1 to TRBJ1-1; maybe TRBD1 (6 bases). CDR1 SGHRS and CDR2 YFSETQ come from the germline V gene. This CDR3 has 13 residues. V was trimmed by 2 bases and J by 1 base, leaving 6 bases between them. This CDR3 reads CASSLQGNTEAFF. The CDR3 DNA reads TGCGCCAGCAGCTTACAGGGGAACACTGAAGCTTTCTTT.

The rearrangement uses TRBV7-6 and TRBJ1-1; a possible D gene is TRBD1 (5 bases). The germline gives CDR1 SGHVS, CDR2 FNYEAQ. This CDR3 contains 13 residues. V was clipped by 5 bases and J by 2 bases, with 9 bases between them. The CDR3 DNA reads TGTGCCAGCAGCGGGCAGGGTAACACTGAAGCTTTCTTT. It specifies CASSGQGNTEAFF.

The chain recombines TRBV9 with TRBJ2-7; no firm D call. This CDR3 is 16 amino acids long. Deletions cut 4 bases from V and 7 bases from J, with 24 bases between. Germline V lookup: CDR1 SGDLS, CDR2 YYNGEE. The CDR3 DNA follows: TGTGCCAGCAGCCCCGGTCGGCACAATGGGATAGGTGAGCAGTACTTC. It yields the protein CASSPGRHNGIGEQYF.

The chain links TRBV6-1 to TRBJ2-1; D might be TRBD1 or TRBD2, each matching 6 bases. V dropped 3 bases and J dropped 1 base, with 13 bases sitting between them. CDR1 is MNHNS, CDR2 SASEGT, per germline. This CDR3 region has 16 residues. For the CDR3, the DNA is TGTGCCAGCAGTGATAAGAGGGGGAGGTCCTACAATGAGCAGTTCTTC. Amino acids: CASSDKRGRSYNEQFF.

By frequency in the sample, this clone is medium-sized. The rearrangement links TRBV6-6 to TRBJ1-4, with a weak D call TRBD1 (6 bases). The V and J ends lost 5 bases and 4 bases respectively, with 14 bases between them. CDR1 and CDR2 from the germline V gene are MNHNY and SVGAGI (reference sequence). The CDR3 totals 15 residues. The CDR3 reads CASSPFRGLNEKLFF. The CDR3 coding sequence is TGTGCCAGCAGTCCCTTCAGGGGCCTTAATGAAAAACTGTTTTTT.

The CDR3 nucleotides are TGCGCCAGCCGAGCGGGGTACAATGAGCAGTTCTTC. Translating it yields CASRAGYNEQFF. The V gene is TRBV4-1, the J gene TRBJ2-1; TRBD2 agrees at 7 bases. V gave up 8 bases and J gave up 4 bases; unmatched junction bases: 2. CDR3 length: 12 residues. CDR1 MGHRA and CDR2 YSYEKL come from the germline V gene.